These 2 T cell receptor beta chains share one sample of origin, sequenced in a study of T cells after yellow fever vaccination. TCRdb passed the 5' RACE reads through MiXCR, listing each CDR3 protein once. The sample lists some 560,000 distinct CDR3 sequences; around 17% were seen once. Sequenced material: PBMCs, taken 4 to 6 days after the first yellow fever vaccination. Receptors originate from a man between 18 and 35 years old who received the YFV17D yellow fever vaccine.

V is TRBV5-1 and J is TRBJ1-4; perhaps TRBD1 as D (6 bases). Germline CDR1 is SGHRS and CDR2 is YFSETQ. The CDR3 runs to 15 residues. V lost 0 bases, J lost 8 bases, and 14 bases lay in between. The CDR3 DNA follows: TGCGCCAGCAGCTTGGTTTCAGGGGCAGGGGAAAAACTGTTTTTT. Translated: CASSLVSGAGEKLFF.

This clonotype has just a few counts. The chain has TRBV20-1 and TRBJ1-5; D is perhaps TRBD1 (6 bases). The germline V and J ends were trimmed by 6 bases and 8 bases, with 14 bases remaining between them. CDR3 length: 12 amino acids. Germline CDR1 reads DFQATT; CDR2 reads SNEGSKA (reference sequence). CDR3 amino acids: CSAEDSFKPQHF. In DNA, the CDR3 is TGCAGTGCAGAGGACAGTTTTAAGCCCCAGCATTTT.